The 23 T cell receptor beta chains below were found in one sample sequenced in a study of T-cell reconstitution after alpha-beta-depleted transplantation in children. As it was prepared, the TCRbeta library received unique molecular identifiers. TCRdb recomputed calls from the PCR reads with MiXCR, one row per CDR3 protein. Of some 50,000 distinct CDR3 sequences in the sample, 7.5% to 10% were seen once. The sequencing used PBMCs, mostly from graft donor cells, collected 60 days after TCRalphabeta/CD19-depleted stem cell transplant. Source of these receptors: a male patient between 2 and 15 years old who had a stem cell transplant for chronic granulomatous disease, so the T cells may come from the graft donor.

This clonotype came up many times. This chain uses TRBV20-1 with TRBJ2-7, with 12 bases lining up with TRBD2. After removal of 3 bases from V and 5 bases from J, the junction contained 11 bases not matched to a gene. From germline, CDR1 is DFQATT and CDR2 SNEGSKA (reference sequence). The CDR3 extends over 16 amino acids. The CDR3 protein is CSARPLAGGAFDEQYF. The DNA for the CDR3 is TGCAGTGCTAGGCCCCTAGCGGGAGGGGCCTTCGACGAGCAGTACTTC.

This clonotype was observed many times. This chain links TRBV5-1 with TRBJ1-1; D is possibly TRBD1 (6 bases). V shed 4 bases and J shed 6 bases, with 10 bases lying between them. This CDR3 contains 12 residues. Germline loops: CDR1 SGHRS, CDR2 YFSETQ. The CDR3 region is CASSPSGAEAFF. The CDR3, as DNA: TGCGCCAGCAGCCCGTCAGGGGCTGAAGCTTTCTTT.

CDR3 DNA sequence: TGCAGTGCTAGTCCAGGTGGCTACTACAATGAGCAGTTCTTC. It translates to CSASPGGYYNEQFF. The chain combines TRBV20-1 with TRBJ2-1; the D is unclear. Per germline, CDR1 DFQATT and CDR2 SNEGSKA (reference sequence). The CDR3 consists of 14 residues. V lost 3 bases, J lost 3 bases, and 12 bases lay in between.

This clonotype was counted only a few times. The chain joins TRBV6-5 to TRBJ1-6; 7 bases agree with TRBD1. The CDR3 loop spans 16 amino acids. Germline lookup yields CDR1 MNHEY and CDR2 SVGAGI. With V trimmed by 1 base and J by 5 bases, 5 bases remained unmatched. The CDR3, as DNA: TGTGCCAGCAGTTACTTAGGGGGCTGGAATAATTCACCCCTCCACTTT. Translation: CASSYLGGWNNSPLHF.

This clonotype is deemed medium-sized. The chain combines TRBV27 with TRBJ2-2, with 7 bases aligning to TRBD2. J was trimmed by 6 bases and V by 8 bases; bases with no gene match: 6. CDR1 is MNHEY, CDR2 SMNVEV, per germline (reference sequence). The CDR3 has 13 residues. The CDR3: CASGPRGAGELFF. The CDR3 bases are TGTGCCAGCGGCCCCCGGGGGGCCGGGGAGCTGTTTTTT.

In its sample, this clonotype was seen many times. The chain recombines TRBV12-3 or TRBV12-4 with TRBJ2-3; 8 bases are a match to TRBD2. With V trimmed by 8 bases and J by 3 bases, 10 bases remained unmatched. This CDR3 contains 15 residues. DNA for the CDR3: TGTGCCAGCGGGCCCGCGGGACTAGAGACAGATACGCAGTATTTT. It is translated as CASGPAGLETDTQYF.

This clonotype has at least ten counts. The chain carries TRBV6-6 and TRBJ2-3; D uncertain. The CDR3 is made up of 12 amino acids. Germline assignment: CDR1 MNHNY and CDR2 SVGAGI (reference sequence). V shed 0 bases and J shed 4 bases, with 2 bases lying between them. The CDR3 loop is CASSYSPDTQYF. The CDR3 DNA is TGTGCCAGCAGTTACTCGCCAGATACGCAGTATTTT.

The table lists this clonotype with many counts. V and J are TRBV20-1 and TRBJ1-1, with D unclear. V was clipped by 3 bases and J by 1 base, with 9 bases between them. CDR3 length: 13 residues. Looked up from germline, CDR1 is DFQATT and CDR2 is SNEGSKA (reference sequence). CDR3 loop: CSASKGWNTEAFF. The DNA for the CDR3 is TGCAGTGCTAGCAAGGGATGGAACACTGAAGCTTTCTTT.

The chain employs TRBV5-4 and TRBJ1-1; the D is unclear. Trimming took off 4 bases at V and 2 bases at J, with 12 bases between the two ends. This CDR3 is 14 amino acids long. CDR1 and CDR2 (germline): SGHNT, YYREEE (reference sequence). In DNA form, the CDR3 reads TGTGCCAGCAGCGCACTGATAGGAAACACTGAAGCTTTCTTT. As protein: CASSALIGNTEAFF.

Many counts were recorded for this clonotype. The chain has TRBV6-2 or TRBV6-3 and TRBJ2-1, with 8 bases that match TRBD2. This CDR3 comprises 18 residues. Germline CDR1 reads MNHEY; CDR2 reads SVGEGT. The V gene end was trimmed by 4 bases and the J gene end by 0 bases; junction bases not matched to a gene: 11. The CDR3 loop is CASSSPLSGSGSYNEQFF. In nucleotides, the CDR3 is TGTGCCAGCAGTTCCCCGTTAAGCGGGAGCGGCTCCTACAATGAGCAGTTCTTC.

V and J are TRBV6-4 and TRBJ2-6; D tentatively reads TRBD1 or TRBD2 (5 bases each). Trimming shortened V by 3 bases and J by 2 bases, and 5 bases separated the two germline ends. Germline CDR1 reads MRHNA; CDR2 reads SNTAGT. This CDR3 comprises 14 residues. The CDR3 bases are TGTGCCAGCAGTGAGGGGGCTGGGGCCAACGTCCTGACTTTC. It yields the protein CASSEGAGANVLTF.

This clonotype was seen many times. V and J are TRBV10-3 and TRBJ2-7; 9 bases line up with TRBD2. With V trimmed by 3 bases and J by 3 bases, 9 bases remained unmatched. Germline V gene lookup returns CDR1 ENHRY and CDR2 SYGVKD. The CDR3 length is 16 residues. CDR3 sequence reads: CAISDPRVAGVYEQYF. In nucleotides, the CDR3 is TGTGCCATCAGTGACCCAAGAGTAGCGGGAGTCTACGAGCAGTACTTC.

The chain combines TRBV20-1 with TRBJ2-2; D is possibly TRBD1 (6 bases). CDR3 size: 12 residues. The V gene lost 3 bases and the J gene lost 7 bases, with 9 bases spanning the gap. CDR1 is DFQATT and CDR2 is SNEGSKA in the germline V gene (reference sequence). This CDR3 reads CSASRGGGELFF. CDR3 in DNA: TGCAGTGCTAGCAGGGGTGGCGGGGAGCTGTTTTTT.

The table lists this clonotype with many counts. The chain combines TRBV12-3 or TRBV12-4 with TRBJ2-1; D is ambiguous. The CDR3 totals 14 residues. V was clipped by 3 bases and J by 5 bases, with 11 bases between them. CDR3 region: CASSLKQTHNEQFF. The CDR3, as DNA: TGTGCCAGCAGTTTGAAACAGACTCACAATGAGCAGTTCTTC.

This clonotype was counted a few times. The chain couples TRBV28 to TRBJ2-7; tentatively, D is TRBD2 (6 bases). Trimming shortened V by 6 bases and J by 3 bases, and 21 bases separated the two germline ends. Germline V gives CDR1 MDHEN, CDR2 SYDVKM. CDR3 size: 16 residues. The CDR3 sequence is CASSRTLGLRFYEQYF. In DNA form, the CDR3 reads TGTGCCAGCAGCCGTACTCTGGGACTCCGTTTCTACGAGCAGTACTTC.

This clonotype was seen at least ten times. This chain links TRBV19 with TRBJ2-5; 9 nucleotides align to TRBD1. The germline V gene encodes CDR1 LNHDA and CDR2 SQIVND (reference sequence). CDR3 length: 16 residues. After removal of 4 bases from V and 4 bases from J, the junction contained 10 bases not matched to a gene. The CDR3 reads CASSRALTGGRETQYF. The CDR3 DNA reads TGTGCCAGTAGTAGGGCCTTGACAGGGGGAAGAGAGACCCAGTACTTC.

Many counts were recorded for this clonotype. The genes are TRBV6-5 and TRBJ1-1; 8 bases are shared with TRBD1. The J segment lost 5 bases and the V segment lost 5 bases, leaving 4 bases of the junction unmatched. The CDR3 length is 13 residues. Per the germline V gene, CDR1 is MNHEY and CDR2 is SVGAGI. The CDR3: CASSTDRETEAFF. CDR3 coding DNA: TGTGCCAGCAGTACGGACAGGGAGACTGAAGCTTTCTTT.

Regarding this clonotype: At one of its ends the junction is not consistent with the germline gene, which may arise from a read error. The chain is built from TRBV27 and TRBJ1-2; D gene unclear. This CDR3 comprises 13 residues. Germline CDR1 reads MNHEY; CDR2 reads SMNVEV (reference sequence). CDR3 residues: CASSFGSDYGHTF. The DNA for the CDR3 is TGTGCCAGCAGTTTCGGCAGCGACTATGGCCACACCTTC.

The chain carries TRBV7-3 and TRBJ2-1, with 9 bases aligning to TRBD2. The CDR3 is 16 amino acids. The germline V gene encodes CDR1 SGHTA and CDR2 FQGTGA. Trimming removed 1 base from V and 1 base from J; junction bases left unmatched: 2. The CDR3 region is CASSLIAGVSYNEQFF. Written as DNA, the CDR3 is TGTGCCAGCAGCTTAATAGCGGGAGTTTCCTACAATGAGCAGTTCTTC.

The table lists this clonotype with a few counts. This rearrangement joins TRBV28 to TRBJ1-1, with D perhaps matching TRBD1 (5 bases). This CDR3 spans 18 amino acids. V shed 5 bases and J shed 0 bases, with 22 bases lying between them. Germline CDR1 reads MDHEN; CDR2 reads SYDVKM. This chain's CDR3 is CASSPQGWRGTMNTEAFF. The DNA of the CDR3 is TGTGCCAGCAGTCCCCAGGGTTGGCGGGGGACTATGAACACTGAAGCTTTCTTT.

The CDR3 is CASYMPRGEQYF. The DNA for the CDR3 is TGTGCCAGTTATATGCCGCGTGGCGAGCAGTACTTC. V is TRBV6-2 or TRBV6-3 and J is TRBJ2-7; D ambiguous. With 9 bases removed from V and 6 bases from J, the gap between germline ends came to 15 bases. This CDR3 is 12 amino acids long. CDR1 and CDR2 from the germline V gene are MNHEY and SVGEGT.

This clonotype came up many times. J is TRBJ2-2 and V is TRBV28; 7 bases line up with TRBD2. Trimming cost V 5 bases and J 7 bases; bases outside gene matches: 10. CDR3 length: 15 amino acids. The germline gives CDR1 MDHEN, CDR2 SYDVKM. The CDR3 DNA follows: TGTGCCAGCAGTCCGCATGTGGGGGGGGTCGGGGAGCTGTTTTTT. Translating it yields CASSPHVGGVGELFF.

The rearrangement joins TRBV5-1 to TRBJ2-3; 12 nucleotides match TRBD2. J gave up 2 bases and V 4 bases, and 8 bases lay outside the gene matches. Germline-derived CDR1 and CDR2 are SGHRS and YFSETQ. CDR3 length: 17 amino acids. The CDR3 DNA reads as TGCGCCAGCAGCCCCGAGACTAGCGGGGGACCCACAGATACGCAGTATTTT. It translates to CASSPETSGGPTDTQYF.